Listed here are 13 T cell receptor beta chains from one sample, sequenced in a study of blood T cell repertoires in COVID-19. TCRdb's table, derived via immunoSEQ multiplex PCR, lists solely in-frame clones and lacks some. Of fewer than 400,000 clones in the sample, over 85% were seen once. Sequenced: peripheral blood. The receptors were sampled from a woman aged 30 to 39 with COVID-19, enrolled during active disease.

This chain uses TRBV2 with TRBJ1-6, with unresolved D. Germline V gives CDR1 SNHLY, CDR2 FYNNEI. V was shortened by 6 bases and J by 7 bases, with 13 bases between the two germline ends. This CDR3 has 14 residues. This CDR3 reads CASRQAPLNSPLHF. The CDR3 DNA sequence: TGTGCCAGCAGGCAGGCCCCGCTGAATTCACCCCTCCACTTT. The full variable domain, completed using reference TRBV2 and TRBJ1-6, is EPEVTQTPSHQVTQMGQEVILRCVPISNHLYFYWYRQILGQKVEFLVSFYNNEISEKSEIFDDQFSVERPDGSNFTLKIRSTKLEDSAMYFCASRQAPLNSPLHFGNGTRLTVT.

This clone is a singleton in its sample. The J gene is TRBJ2-3, the V gene TRBV6-6, with TRBD1 as a possible D gene (5 bases). The germline V and J ends were trimmed by 3 bases and 4 bases, with 11 bases remaining between them. The length of the CDR3 is 14 residues. Germline V gene lookup returns CDR1 MNHNY and CDR2 SVGAGI (reference sequence). CDR3 region: CASSYNGASDTQYF. CDR3 DNA: TGTGCCAGCAGTTATAATGGGGCCTCAGATACGCAGTATTTT.

The chain recombines TRBV6-5 with TRBJ1-2; 7 bases fit TRBD1. The junction had 8 bases not matched to a gene; V was cut back by 8 bases and J by 5 bases. CDR1 and CDR2 from the germline V gene are MNHEY and SVGAGI. This CDR3 region has 13 residues. The CDR3 DNA is TGTGCCAGCGGGTTACAGGGGACGTATGGCTACACCTTC. Translating it yields CASGLQGTYGYTF.

V gene TRBV27 combines with J gene TRBJ1-2; possibly TRBD1 for D (6 bases). The CDR3 has 13 amino acids. Trimming left V 3 bases short and J 8 bases short, with 13 bases between. The germline V gene encodes CDR1 MNHEY and CDR2 SMNVEV (reference sequence). The CDR3 is CASSLTGGWGYTF. The CDR3 nucleotides read TGTGCCAGCAGTTTGACAGGCGGTTGGGGCTACACCTTC.

V usage is TRBV18 and J usage is TRBJ2-5; a weak D match, TRBD2 (5 bases). V was trimmed by 4 bases and J by 2 bases, leaving 8 bases between them. Germline V gene sequence: CDR1 KGHSH, CDR2 LQKENI. This CDR3 spans 13 amino acids. CDR3 sequence: CASSRGPQETQYF. The DNA of the CDR3 is TGTGCCAGCTCACGAGGGCCTCAAGAGACCCAGTACTTC.

Here the CDR3 DNA reads TGTGCCAGCAGCTTTAGCGGGGGGGCGTGGGAGCAGTACTTC. Its translation: CASSFSGGAWEQYF. J is TRBJ2-7 and V is TRBV5-6; 11 bases are shared with TRBD2. The V gene's germline CDR1 is SGHDT and CDR2 YYEEEE. The CDR3 is made up of 14 amino acids. Trimming cost V 2 bases and J 7 bases; bases outside gene matches: 5.

This clone showed up just a few times. The J gene is TRBJ2-1, the V gene TRBV7-9; the D is unclear. CDR1 and CDR2 from the germline V gene are SEHNR and FQNEAQ (reference sequence). V gave up 5 bases and J gave up 2 bases, with 13 bases separating them. CDR3 size: 15 residues. The CDR3 sequence is CASSTISQAYNEQFF. The DNA of the CDR3 is TGTGCCAGCAGCACCATCAGCCAGGCCTACAATGAGCAGTTCTTC. The complete variable domain, with remaining parts taken from reference TRBV7-9 and TRBJ2-1, reads DTGVSQNPRHKITKRGQNVTFRCDPISEHNRLYWYRQTLGQGPEFLTYFQNEAQLEKSRLLSDRFSAERPKGSFSTLEIQRTEQGDSAMYLCASSTISQAYNEQFFGPGTRLTVL.

This rearrangement joins TRBV30 to TRBJ1-2, with a possible D match to TRBD1 (5 bases). CDR1 and CDR2 from the germline V gene are GTSNPN and SVGIG (reference sequence). V was clipped by 5 bases and J by 6 bases, with 13 bases between them. CDR3 length: 12 amino acids. CDR3 protein: CAWAGTRNGYTF. The CDR3 coding sequence is TGTGCCTGGGCCGGGACTAGGAATGGCTACACCTTC.

The chain carries TRBV4-2 and TRBJ2-3; D is perhaps TRBD2 (7 bases). The ends were cut back, 2 bases at V and 4 bases at J, with 13 bases in the middle. The CDR3 contains 15 residues. Looked up from germline, CDR1 is LGHNA and CDR2 is YNFKEQ. The CDR3 region is CASSQFGGGADTQYF. For the CDR3, the DNA is TGTGCCAGCAGCCAATTTGGGGGGGGCGCAGATACGCAGTATTTT.

The chain is built from TRBV6-5 and TRBJ1-1, with 8 bases matching TRBD1. This CDR3 has 11 amino acids. Trimming took 6 bases from V and 12 from J; bases not matched to a gene: 6. CDR1 and CDR2 from the germline V gene are MNHEY and SVGAGI. The CDR3 here is CASSRQGKTFF. The CDR3 DNA sequence: TGTGCCAGCAGCCGACAGGGGAAAACTTTCTTT.

The DNA of the CDR3 is TGTGCCAGCAGTGCCGGGACTAGCAATGAGCAGTTCTTC. Translating it yields CASSAGTSNEQFF. The chain joins TRBV2 to TRBJ2-1; TRBD2 aligns across 8 bases. Per the germline V gene, CDR1 is SNHLY and CDR2 is FYNNEI. The CDR3 is 13 residues long. The V and J ends lost 4 bases and 6 bases, in that order; junction bases with no gene match: 2.

The chain is built from TRBV5-5 and TRBJ1-4; 7 nucleotides match TRBD1. Per the germline V gene, CDR1 is SGHKS and CDR2 is YYEKEE (reference sequence). The CDR3 loop spans 14 amino acids. V gave up 5 bases and J gave up 5 bases; unmatched junction bases: 6. CDR3 in amino acids: CASRETGQNEKLFF. In nucleotides, the CDR3 is TGTGCCAGCAGGGAGACAGGGCAAAATGAAAAACTGTTTTTT.

The CDR3 DNA follows: TGTGCCAGCAGCCAAGAACAACGACAGGGAGTCTACGAGCAGTACTTC. It yields the protein CASSQEQRQGVYEQYF. This sequence joins TRBV3-1 (or the pseudogene TRBV3-2) and TRBJ2-7; TRBD1 matches at 7 bases. CDR3 size: 16 residues. V gave up 0 bases and J gave up 3 bases; unmatched junction bases: 8. The germline V gene has CDR1 LGHDT and CDR2 YNNKEL (reference sequence).